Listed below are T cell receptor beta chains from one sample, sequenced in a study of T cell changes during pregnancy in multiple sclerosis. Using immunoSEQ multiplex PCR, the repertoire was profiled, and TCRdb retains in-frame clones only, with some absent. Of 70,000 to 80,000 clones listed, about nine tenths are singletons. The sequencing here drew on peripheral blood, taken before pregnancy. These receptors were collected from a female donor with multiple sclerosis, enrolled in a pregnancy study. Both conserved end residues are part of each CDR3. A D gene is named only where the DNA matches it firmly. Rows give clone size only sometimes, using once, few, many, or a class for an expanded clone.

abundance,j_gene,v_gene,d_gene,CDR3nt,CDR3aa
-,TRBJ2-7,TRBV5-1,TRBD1,TGCGCCAGTAAATTAGGGACAGGGTTGGGCGAGCAGTACTTC,CASKLGTGLGEQYF
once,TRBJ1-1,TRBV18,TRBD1,TGTGCCAGCTCACCCCCGGGACAGGGCATGAACACTGAAGCTTTCTTT,CASSPPGQGMNTEAFF
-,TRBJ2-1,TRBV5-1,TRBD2,TGCGCCAGCAGCTTGTCTCTAGCGGGAGAGGGTGAGCAGTTCTTC,CASSLSLAGEGEQFF
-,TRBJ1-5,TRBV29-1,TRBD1,TGCAGCGCCATGGGACAGGGCGATCAGCCCCAGCATTTT,CSAMGQGDQPQHF
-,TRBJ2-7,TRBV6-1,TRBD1,TGTGCCAGCAGCGGCGACAGGGCAATTTACCACGAGCAGTACTTC,CASSGDRAIYHEQYF
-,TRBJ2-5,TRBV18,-,TGTGCCAGCTCACCGAGGGACCAAGAGACCCAGTACTTC,CASSPRDQETQYF
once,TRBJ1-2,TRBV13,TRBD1,TGTGCCAGCAGCGCCGGGACAGGCCCATATGGCTACACCTTC,CASSAGTGPYGYTF
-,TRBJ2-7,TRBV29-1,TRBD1,TGCAGCGTTGCAAGGGACAGGGCCCACGAGCAGTACTTC,CSVARDRAHEQYF
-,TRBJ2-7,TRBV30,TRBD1,TGTGCCTGGAGTGGGACAGGGCCAGGGGAGCAGTACTTC,CAWSGTGPGEQYF
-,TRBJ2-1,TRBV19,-,TGTGCCAGTAGTATTAAGGGGCCCACCTACAATGAGCAGTTCTTC,CASSIKGPTYNEQFF
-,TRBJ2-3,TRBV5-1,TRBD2,TGCGCCAGCAGCTTGGTGGCGGGAGGGCCAGATACGCAGTATTTT,CASSLVAGGPDTQYF
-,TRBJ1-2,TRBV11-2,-,TGTGCCAGCAGCTTAGAAGGAGGGGTAGGTGGCTACACCTTC,CASSLEGGVGGYTF
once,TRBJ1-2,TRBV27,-,TGTGCCAGCAGTTGGGTGGGGAACAGGGCTACTAACTATGGCTACACCTTC,CASSWVGNRATNYGYTF
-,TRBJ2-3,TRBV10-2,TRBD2,TGCGCCAGCAGGAAACCAGCAGGACTAGCTGCGGGGACGGGGGCAGTGGAAACGCAGTATTTT,CASRKPAGLAAGTGAVETQYF
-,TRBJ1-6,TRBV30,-,TGTGCCTGGGGGGTGGGGGCCCTCGGTAATTCACCCCTCCACTTT,CAWGVGALGNSPLHF
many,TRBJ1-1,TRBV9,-,TGTGCCAGCAGCGTAGTCCCGGAGGGGTACACTGAAGCTTTCTTT,CASSVVPEGYTEAFF
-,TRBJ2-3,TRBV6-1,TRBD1,TGTGCCAGTGACAGGGTTCGGTTAGATACGCAGTATTTT,CASDRVRLDTQYF
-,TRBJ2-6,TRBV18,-,TGTGCCAGCTCTAAATTACAGGGCCCTGGGGCCAACGTCCTGACTTTC,CASSKLQGPGANVLTF
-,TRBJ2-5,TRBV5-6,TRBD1,TGTGCCAGCAGCTCACAGGGGGCAGAAGAGACCCAGTACTTC,CASSSQGAEETQYF
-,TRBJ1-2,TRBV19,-,TGTGCCAGTAGTATTCCTTCTCGATCTAGTGGCTACACCTTC,CASSIPSRSSGYTF
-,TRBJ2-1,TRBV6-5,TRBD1,TGTGCCAGCAGTTACACAGGGGGCTCCTACAATGAGCAGTTCTTC,CASSYTGGSYNEQFF
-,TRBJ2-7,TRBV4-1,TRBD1,TGCGCCAGCAGCCCTGACCAGGGACAGGGTCGATGGGAGCAGTACTTC,CASSPDQGQGRWEQYF
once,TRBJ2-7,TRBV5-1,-,TGCGCCAGCAGCTGGGGAGAATTCTACGAGCAGTACTTC,CASSWGEFYEQYF
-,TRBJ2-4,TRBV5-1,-,TGCGCCAGCAGCGTGACAGGTGGACTAGCCAAAAACATTCAGTACTTC,CASSVTGGLAKNIQYF
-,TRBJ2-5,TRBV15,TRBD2,TGTGCCACCACGGGACTAGCGGGGGGCGATGGGCTGAAGACCCAGTACTTC,CATTGLAGGDGLKTQYF
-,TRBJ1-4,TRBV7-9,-,TGTGCCAGCAGCTTAGATTCGGGGGTACGCGAAAAACTGTTTTTT,CASSLDSGVREKLFF
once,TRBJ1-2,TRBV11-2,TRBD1,TGTGCCAGCAGCTTGGGGCCGGGACAGGGGTATGGCTACACCTTC,CASSLGPGQGYGYTF
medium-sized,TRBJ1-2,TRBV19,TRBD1,TGTGCCAGTAGTATTTCCCTCGGGACAGGGGCGTTCTATGGCTACACCTTC,CASSISLGTGAFYGYTF
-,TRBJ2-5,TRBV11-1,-,TGTGCCAGCAGCTTAGGGGGGGACCATAAAGAGACCCAGTACTTC,CASSLGGDHKETQYF
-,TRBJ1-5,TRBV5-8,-,TGTGCCAGCAGCCCCCGCACGGGTTATAGCAATCAGCCCCAGCATTTT,CASSPRTGYSNQPQHF
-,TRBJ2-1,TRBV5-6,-,TGTGCCAGCAGCTCGTTCATATGGGAGCCCCAGTTCTTC,CASSSFIWEPQFF
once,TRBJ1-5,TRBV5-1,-,TGCGCCAGCAGCCCGAGGGAGGGCAATCAGCCCCAGCATTTT,CASSPREGNQPQHF
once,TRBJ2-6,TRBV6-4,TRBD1,TGTGCCAGCAGTGCAGGGACAGGAGGGGCCAACGTCCTGACTTTC,CASSAGTGGANVLTF
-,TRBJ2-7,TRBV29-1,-,TGCAGCGTGAGCCTGGGGGGCTACGAGCAGTACTTC,CSVSLGGYEQYF
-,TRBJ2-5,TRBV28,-,TGTGCCAGCAGTTCACCCGGACTACAAGAGACCCAGTACTTC,CASSSPGLQETQYF
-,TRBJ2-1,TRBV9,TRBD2,TGTGCCAGCAGCGTAGTCGGGACTAGCGGGAGTTATGAGCAGTTCTTC,CASSVVGTSGSYEQFF
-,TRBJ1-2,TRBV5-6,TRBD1,TGTGCCAGCAGCTCCAGGGGGTGGGGGCATGGCTACACCTTC,CASSSRGWGHGYTF
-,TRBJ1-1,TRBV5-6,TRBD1,TGTGCCAGCAGCCTGGACAGGGGGTATGAAGCTTTCTTT,CASSLDRGYEAFF
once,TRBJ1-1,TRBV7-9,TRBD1,TGTGCCAGCAGCTCCCAAGGGACAGTCAACACTGAAGCTTTCTTT,CASSSQGTVNTEAFF
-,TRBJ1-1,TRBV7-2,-,TGTGCCAGCAGACTGAAGACAGGTCCCTTTGAAGCTTTCTTT,CASRLKTGPFEAFF
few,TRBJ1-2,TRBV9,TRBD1,TGTGCCAGCAGCTCCCCCGGGACAGGCCGGGGCTACACCTTC,CASSSPGTGRGYTF
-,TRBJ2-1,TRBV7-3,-,TGTGCCAGCAGCTTACTCCCGGGGGATGATGAGCAGTTCTTC,CASSLLPGDDEQFF
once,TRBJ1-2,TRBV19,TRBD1,TGTGCCAGTAACCCTAAACAGGGGAAGTTGATGGGTAACTATGGCTACACCTTC,CASNPKQGKLMGNYGYTF
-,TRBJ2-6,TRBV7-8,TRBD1,TGTGCCAGCAGCCCGGCGGGACAGGTTATCTCTGGGGCCAACGTCCTGACTTTC,CASSPAGQVISGANVLTF
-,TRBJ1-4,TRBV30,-,TGTGCCTGGAGTACAGGGAAGGGAGAAGAAAAACTGTTTTTT,CAWSTGKGEEKLFF
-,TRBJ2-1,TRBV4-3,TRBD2,TGCGCCAGCAGCCAAGACGGAGCGGGGGGGGCCAATGAGCAGTTCTTC,CASSQDGAGGANEQFF
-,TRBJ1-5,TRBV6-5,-,TGTGCCAGCAGTTACTCGGGGGCCGGGCAGCCCCAGCATTTT,CASSYSGAGQPQHF
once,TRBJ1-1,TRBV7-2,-,TGTGCCAGCAGCTTCGGAGTGAGCACTGAAGCTTTCTTT,CASSFGVSTEAFF
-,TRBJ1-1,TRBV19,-,TGTGCCAGTAGCCTCCTGGGGCTTGAAGCTTTCTTT,CASSLLGLEAFF
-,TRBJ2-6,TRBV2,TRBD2,TGTGCCAGCAGTGCCTCCCTTTTTAGCGGGAGGAGGACTGGGGCCAACGTCCTGACTTTC,CASSASLFSGRRTGANVLTF
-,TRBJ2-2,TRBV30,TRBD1,TGTGCCTGGAGTGAAGGACAGGGGAACACCGGGGAGCTGTTTTTT,CAWSEGQGNTGELFF
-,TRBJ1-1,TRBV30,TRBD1,TGTGCCGGGACAGGGCCCCTTTTGAACACTGAAGCTTTCTTT,CAGTGPLLNTEAFF
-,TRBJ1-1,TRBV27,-,TGTGCCAGCAGTTTATCGTCAGGGAGGACTGAAGCTTTCTTT,CASSLSSGRTEAFF
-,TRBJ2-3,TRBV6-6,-,TGTGCCAGCAGTGGGGCTGGAGATCCAACAGATACGCAGTATTTT,CASSGAGDPTDTQYF
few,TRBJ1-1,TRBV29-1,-,TGCAGCGTTGAACGGGGAATGAACACTGAAGCTTTCTTT,CSVERGMNTEAFF